Below, 10 T cell receptor beta chains from the same sample are listed, as sequenced in a study of blood T cell repertoires in COVID-19. Clones were read by immunoSEQ multiplex PCR, and TCRdb kept only the in-frame ones, dropping some. The data show about 350,000 clones, with roughly 86% seen just once and less than 6% held by the top ten. The sequencing input was PBMCs or T cells enriched from blood (not recorded which). The receptors originated from a woman aged 30 to 39 who had recovered from COVID-19.

This clone has more than one count but fewer than ten. The chain is built from TRBV6-5 and TRBJ2-7; D gene unclear. Trimming left V 6 bases short and J 4 bases short, with 7 bases between. CDR1 and CDR2 (germline): MNHEY, SVGAGI. The CDR3 covers 11 residues. The CDR3 reads CASRRSYEQYF. CDR3 sequence (DNA): TGTGCCAGCAGACGCAGTTACGAGCAGTACTTC.

The J gene is TRBJ1-2, the V gene TRBV30, with TRBD1 matching over 8 bases. Germline CDR1 and CDR2: GTSNPN and SVGIG (reference sequence). CDR3 length: 13 residues. V dropped 2 bases and J dropped 7; count of bases not matched to a gene: 6. As DNA, the CDR3 is TGTGCCTGGAGTTCGTCGGACAGGGCTGGCTACACCTTC. Protein sequence: CAWSSSDRAGYTF.

The chain is built from TRBV3-1 (or the pseudogene TRBV3-2) and TRBJ2-7; D is unclear. CDR3 length: 13 amino acids. Germline assignment: CDR1 LGHDT and CDR2 YNNKEL (reference sequence). Deletions cut 1 base from V and 3 bases from J, with 7 bases between. For the CDR3, the DNA is TGTGCCAGCAGCCAAGGTCTCTTCTACGAGCAGTACTTC. Amino acids: CASSQGLFYEQYF.

Concerning this clone itself: One end of the junction fails to match germline, which may point to a read error. V usage is TRBV5-1 and J usage is TRBJ1-2; D possibly corresponds to TRBD1 (5 bases). The CDR3 loop spans 13 amino acids. Germline loops: CDR1 SGHRS, CDR2 YFSETQ. Here the CDR3 reads CASSLDPRAGYTF. The CDR3 DNA reads as TGCGCCAGCAGTTTGGACCCCAGGGCTGGCTACACCTTC.

The chain uses TRBV11-2 and TRBJ1-3; the D is unclear. The CDR3 runs to 13 residues. V was pared by 5 bases and J by 2 bases, with 7 bases between. Germline loops: CDR1 SGHAT, CDR2 FQNNGV. CDR3 residues: CASSPSAGNTIYF. CDR3 DNA sequence: TGTGCCAGCAGCCCCTCAGCTGGAAACACCATATATTTT.

The V gene is TRBV7-9, the J gene TRBJ2-5; tentatively, D is TRBD2 (6 bases). Trimming cost V 3 bases and J 5 bases, with 10 bases left between them. The CDR3 has 13 residues. The germline V gene has CDR1 SEHNR and CDR2 FQNEAQ (reference sequence). The CDR3 bases are TGTGCCAGCAGCTTTAGCGGATGGGAGACCCAGTACTTC. This translates into CASSFSGWETQYF.

The gene calls are TRBV9 and TRBJ1-4; no firm D call. The V and J ends lost 0 bases and 5 bases respectively, with 8 bases between them. Per germline, CDR1 SGDLS and CDR2 YYNGEE. The CDR3 is made up of 14 amino acids. In DNA, the CDR3 is TGTGCCAGCAGCGTAGGAAGCCTGAATGAAAAACTGTTTTTT. It yields the protein CASSVGSLNEKLFF.

The table lists this clone with a count of one. The DNA of the CDR3 is TGCGCCAGCAGCCAAGACGTAAGACAGGGGGTGGGGAACACTGAAGCTTTCTTT. It codes for CASSQDVRQGVGNTEAFF. The chain employs TRBV4-3 and TRBJ1-1, with 9 bases matching TRBD1. The trim removed 0 bases at V and 1 base at J, leaving 9 bases unmatched. There are 18 residues in the CDR3. Germline CDR1 is LGHNA and CDR2 is YSLEER.

The chain has TRBV10-2 and TRBJ1-5; D is ambiguous. The V gene lost 4 bases and the J gene lost 6 bases, with 16 bases spanning the gap. Germline loops: CDR1 WSHSY, CDR2 SAAADI. This CDR3 contains 15 residues. The CDR3 DNA follows: TGCGCCAGCAGTGCCGGGGAAGTACCGAGTCAGCCCCAGCATTTT. This codes for CASSAGEVPSQPQHF.

This chain connects TRBV5-1 to TRBJ1-2; possible D gene TRBD1, 5 bases. Germline V CDR1 and CDR2: SGHRS, YFSETQ. Trimming took off 4 bases at V and 0 bases at J, with 10 bases between the two ends. This CDR3 region has 14 residues. In nucleotides, the CDR3 is TGCGCCAGCAGCGAGGACACAGCTAACTATGGCTACACCTTC. This codes for CASSEDTANYGYTF.